This entry concerns a single T cell receptor beta chain. Its target is not known. The sample belongs to a study of T cell repertoires in cytomegalovirus infection. As for the study in general: Selection of CMV epitopes for the study included recently identified HLA-C-restricted and well-studied HLA-B-restricted ones.

The CDR3 runs 15 residues. V lost 3 bases and J 5 bases, leaving 17 bases between the germline ends. Germline loops: CDR1 DFQATT, CDR2 SNEGSKA (reference sequence). TCRdb processed the reads anew with MiXCR; each CDR3 protein has one entry. The sample lists about 500,000 distinct CDR3 sequences, 30% to 35% occurring once. V and J are TRBV20-1 and TRBJ2-1, with D possibly being TRBD2 (5 bases). The source is a human donor in good health (CMV status not recorded). Some clones in this sample may be carry-over from other donors' samples. Sequencing used cultured PBMCs, obtained from culture after CMV antigen stimulation. The CDR3: CSARGNSAVHNEQFF. CDR3 nucleotides: TGCAGTGCTAGGGGAAATAGCGCCGTCCACAATGAGCAGTTCTTC.